The T cell receptor (beta chain) described here comes from a study of blood T cells in healthy people across ages. The use of a sample-barcoded 5' primer and a J-beta primer mix characterized a second PCR of about 7 to 12 cycles. Every sample returned 2.5 million or more CDR3-containing paired-end reads. TCRdb re-analysed the 5' RACE reads in MiXCR, keeping a single row per CDR3 protein. Here the sample spans roughly 1,700,000 distinct CDR3 sequences, roughly 27% being singletons. The sample consisted of blood. This TCR came from a woman in her thirties in good health.

CDR3 residues: CASSRGQGGPEAFF. CDR3 in DNA: TGTGCCAGCAGCCGGGGACAGGGGGGCCCTGAAGCTTTCTTT. The rearrangement joins TRBV7-2 to TRBJ1-1, with 11 bases aligning to TRBD1. This CDR3 has 14 residues. Germline lookup yields CDR1 SGHTA and CDR2 FQGNSA. V was pared by 5 bases and J by 6 bases, with 5 bases of the junction left unmatched.